This entry lists 8 T cell receptor beta chains sequenced from one sample in a study of T cell repertoires in cytomegalovirus infection. TCRdb processed the reads anew with MiXCR; each CDR3 protein has one entry. The repertoire has under 100,000 distinct CDR3 sequences, roughly 3.7% of them found once; the top ten carry approximately 5%. What was sequenced was PBMCs. The receptors here all came from a human donor in good health (CMV status not recorded). Some clones in this sample may be carry-over from other donors' samples.

This clonotype has a count of ten or more. This chain uses TRBV28 with TRBJ1-5; tentatively, D is TRBD1 (6 bases). The V end lost 6 bases, the J end lost 0 bases, and 18 bases lay between the germline ends. The CDR3 has 17 amino acids. Germline loops: CDR1 MDHEN, CDR2 SYDVKM. Here the CDR3 reads CASREIHRDGSNQPQHF. DNA for the CDR3: TGTGCCAGCAGGGAAATCCACAGGGACGGTAGCAATCAGCCCCAGCATTTT.

This clonotype was seen at least ten times. The gene calls are TRBV19 and TRBJ1-2, with TRBD1 matching over 7 bases. CDR1 LNHDA and CDR2 SQIVND come from the germline V gene (reference sequence). The V and J ends lost 7 bases and 8 bases, in that order; junction bases with no gene match: 13. This CDR3 has 14 amino acids. The CDR3 nucleotides read TGTGCCAGTACCGACGCCCACAGGGGAAACGGCTACACCTTC. Translating gives CASTDAHRGNGYTF.

This clonotype has ten or more counts. V and J are TRBV10-3 and TRBJ2-2; TRBD2 aligns across 9 bases. Germline V gene lookup returns CDR1 ENHRY and CDR2 SYGVKD. This CDR3 has 15 residues. V dropped 4 bases and J dropped 4; count of bases not matched to a gene: 4. DNA for the CDR3: TGTGCCATCAGTGGACTAGCGGACTTCACCGGGGAGCTGTTTTTT. Its protein is CAISGLADFTGELFF.

This clonotype was seen ten or more times. The V and J genes are TRBV15 and TRBJ1-5, with a possible D match to TRBD1 (5 bases). V was pared by 0 bases and J by 11 bases, with 20 bases between. The CDR3 runs to 16 residues. CDR1 is LNHNV, CDR2 YYDKDF, per germline (reference sequence). The CDR3 is CATSRDRSIQGRAQHF. The CDR3 DNA reads as TGTGCCACCAGCAGAGATCGCTCAATTCAGGGCCGGGCCCAGCATTTT.

This clonotype has ten or more counts. The chain combines TRBV7-2 with TRBJ1-1; 9 nucleotides line up with TRBD1. J lost 12 bases, V lost 6 bases, and 11 bases had no gene match. The germline V gene encodes CDR1 SGHTA and CDR2 FQGNSA. This CDR3 has 13 residues. The CDR3 is CASRQSRQGGTFF. The CDR3 nucleotides read TGTGCCAGCAGACAATCACGACAGGGGGGAACTTTCTTT.

This clonotype was detected many times. The chain is built from TRBV5-6 and TRBJ2-3; D gene unclear. The ends were cut back, 0 bases at V and 0 bases at J, with 14 bases in the middle. The CDR3 totals 17 residues. Germline CDR1 is SGHDT and CDR2 is YYEEEE. The CDR3 here is CASSLENAVTSTDTQYF. CDR3 coding DNA: TGTGCCAGCAGCTTGGAAAACGCGGTGACTAGCACAGATACGCAGTATTTT.

By share, this clonotype ranks as medium-sized. The V gene is TRBV7-2, the J gene TRBJ1-5; D not certain. V lost 5 bases, J lost 7 bases, and 18 bases lay in between. The germline V gene has CDR1 SGHTA and CDR2 FQGNSA. The CDR3 spans 15 residues. This CDR3 is CASSTLPLFSQPQHF. The CDR3 coding sequence is TGTGCCAGCAGCACCCTCCCTTTGTTCAGCCAGCCCCAGCATTTT.

This clonotype occurred many times. The chain uses TRBV20-1 and TRBJ1-1; D may be TRBD1 (5 bases). CDR3 length: 13 amino acids. With 0 bases removed from V and 4 bases from J, the gap between germline ends came to 9 bases. Germline-derived CDR1 and CDR2 are DFQATT and SNEGSKA (reference sequence). CDR3 region: CSAREWGFTEAFF. The DNA for the CDR3 is TGCAGTGCTAGAGAGTGGGGGTTCACTGAAGCTTTCTTT.